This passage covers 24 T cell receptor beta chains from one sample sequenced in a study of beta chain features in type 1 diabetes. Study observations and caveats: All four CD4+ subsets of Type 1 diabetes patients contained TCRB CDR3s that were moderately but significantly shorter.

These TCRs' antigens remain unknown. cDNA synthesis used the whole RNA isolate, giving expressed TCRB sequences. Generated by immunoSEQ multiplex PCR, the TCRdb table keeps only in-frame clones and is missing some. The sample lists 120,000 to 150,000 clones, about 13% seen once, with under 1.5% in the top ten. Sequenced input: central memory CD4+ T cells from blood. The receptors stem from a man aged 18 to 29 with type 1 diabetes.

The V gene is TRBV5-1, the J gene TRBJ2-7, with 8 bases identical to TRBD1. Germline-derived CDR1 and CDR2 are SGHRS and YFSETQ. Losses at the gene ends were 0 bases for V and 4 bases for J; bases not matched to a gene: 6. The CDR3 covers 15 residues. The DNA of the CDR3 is TGCGCCAGCAGCTTGGCCCCGGGACAGGTATACGAGCAGTACTTC. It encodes CASSLAPGQVYEQYF.

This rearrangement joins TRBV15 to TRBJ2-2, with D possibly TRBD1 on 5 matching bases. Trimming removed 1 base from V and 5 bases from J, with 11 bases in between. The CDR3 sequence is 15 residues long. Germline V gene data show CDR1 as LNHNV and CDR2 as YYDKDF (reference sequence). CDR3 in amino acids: CATSRGGARTGELFF. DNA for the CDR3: TGTGCCACCAGCAGAGGTGGGGCCCGAACCGGGGAGCTGTTTTTT.

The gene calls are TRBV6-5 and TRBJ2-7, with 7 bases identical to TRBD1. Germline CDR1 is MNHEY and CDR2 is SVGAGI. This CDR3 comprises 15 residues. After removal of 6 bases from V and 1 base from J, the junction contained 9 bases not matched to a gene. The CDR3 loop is CASRPGQAFSYEQYF. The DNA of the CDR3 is TGTGCCAGCAGACCCGGACAGGCCTTTTCCTACGAGCAGTACTTC.

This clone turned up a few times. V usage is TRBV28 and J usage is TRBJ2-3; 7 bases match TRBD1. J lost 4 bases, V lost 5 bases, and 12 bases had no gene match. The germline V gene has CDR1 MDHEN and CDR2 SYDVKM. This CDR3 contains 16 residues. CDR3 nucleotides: TGTGCCAGCAGTCTCGAACAGGGGCCATCGGCAGATACGCAGTATTTT. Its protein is CASSLEQGPSADTQYF.

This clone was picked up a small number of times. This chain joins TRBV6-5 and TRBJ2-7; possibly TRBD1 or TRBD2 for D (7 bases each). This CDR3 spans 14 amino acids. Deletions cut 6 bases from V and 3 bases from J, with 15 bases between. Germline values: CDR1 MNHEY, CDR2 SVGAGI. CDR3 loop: CASSRPGGDYEQYF. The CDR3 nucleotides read TGTGCCAGCAGCCGGCCAGGGGGGGACTACGAGCAGTACTTC.

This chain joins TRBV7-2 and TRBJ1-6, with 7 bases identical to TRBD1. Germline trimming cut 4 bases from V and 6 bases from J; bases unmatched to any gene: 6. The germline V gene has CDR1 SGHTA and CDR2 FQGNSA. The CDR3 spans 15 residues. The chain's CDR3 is CASSSFGTANSPLHF. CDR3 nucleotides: TGTGCCAGCAGCTCATTCGGGACAGCTAATTCACCCCTCCACTTT.

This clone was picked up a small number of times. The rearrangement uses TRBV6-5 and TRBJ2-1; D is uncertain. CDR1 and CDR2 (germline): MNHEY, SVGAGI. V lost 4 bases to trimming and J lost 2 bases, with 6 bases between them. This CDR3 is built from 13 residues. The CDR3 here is CASSSEAYNEQFF. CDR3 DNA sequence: TGTGCCAGCAGTTCGGAAGCCTACAATGAGCAGTTCTTC.

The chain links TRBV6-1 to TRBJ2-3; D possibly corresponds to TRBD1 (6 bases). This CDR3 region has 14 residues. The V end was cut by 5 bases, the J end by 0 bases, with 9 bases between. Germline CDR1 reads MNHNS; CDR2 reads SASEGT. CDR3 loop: CASSRQVSTDTQYF. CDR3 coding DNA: TGTGCCAGCAGTAGACAGGTTAGCACAGATACGCAGTATTTT.

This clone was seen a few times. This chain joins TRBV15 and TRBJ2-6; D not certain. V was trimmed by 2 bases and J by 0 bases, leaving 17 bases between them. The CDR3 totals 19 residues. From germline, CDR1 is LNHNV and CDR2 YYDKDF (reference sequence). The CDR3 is CATSRITRDFSSGANVLTF. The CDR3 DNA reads TGTGCCACCAGCAGAATAACACGAGATTTTAGCTCTGGGGCCAACGTCCTGACTTTC.

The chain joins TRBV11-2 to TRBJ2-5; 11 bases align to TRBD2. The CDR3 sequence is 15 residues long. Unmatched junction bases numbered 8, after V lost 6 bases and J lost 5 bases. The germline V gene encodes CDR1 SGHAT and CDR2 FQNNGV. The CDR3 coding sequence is TGTGCCAGCAGTCCTCTAGCGGGGGGTGGTGAGACCCAGTACTTC. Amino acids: CASSPLAGGGETQYF.

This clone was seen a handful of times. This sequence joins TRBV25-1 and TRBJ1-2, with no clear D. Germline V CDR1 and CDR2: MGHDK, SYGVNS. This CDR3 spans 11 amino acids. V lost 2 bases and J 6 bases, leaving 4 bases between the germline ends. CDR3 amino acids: CASSEQDGYTF. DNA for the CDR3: TGTGCCAGCAGTGAACAGGATGGCTACACCTTC.

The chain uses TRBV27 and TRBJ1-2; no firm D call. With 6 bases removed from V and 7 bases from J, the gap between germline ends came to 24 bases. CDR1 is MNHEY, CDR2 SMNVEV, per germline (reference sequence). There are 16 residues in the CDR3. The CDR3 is CASSQASPGYNGGYTF. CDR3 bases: TGTGCCAGCAGCCAGGCGAGTCCGGGTTACAATGGTGGCTACACCTTC.

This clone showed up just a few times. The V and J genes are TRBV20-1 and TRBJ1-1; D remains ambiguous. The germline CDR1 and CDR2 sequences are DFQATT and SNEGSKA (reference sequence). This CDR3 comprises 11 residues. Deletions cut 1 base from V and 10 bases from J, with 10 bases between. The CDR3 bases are TGCAGTGCTAGAGTCGACTACTCAGCTTTCTTT. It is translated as CSARVDYSAFF.

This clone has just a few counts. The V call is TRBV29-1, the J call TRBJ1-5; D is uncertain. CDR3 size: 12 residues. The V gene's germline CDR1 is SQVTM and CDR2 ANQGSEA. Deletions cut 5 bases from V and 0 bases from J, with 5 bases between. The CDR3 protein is CSVSSSNQPQHF. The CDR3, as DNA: TGCAGCGTTTCGAGTAGCAATCAGCCCCAGCATTTT.

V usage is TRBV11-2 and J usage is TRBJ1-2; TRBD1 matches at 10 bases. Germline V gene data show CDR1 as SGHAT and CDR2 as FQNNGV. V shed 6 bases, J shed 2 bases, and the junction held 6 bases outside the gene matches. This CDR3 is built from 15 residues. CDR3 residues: CASSTGTGVNYGYTF. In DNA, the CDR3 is TGTGCCAGCAGTACCGGGACAGGGGTAAACTATGGCTACACCTTC.

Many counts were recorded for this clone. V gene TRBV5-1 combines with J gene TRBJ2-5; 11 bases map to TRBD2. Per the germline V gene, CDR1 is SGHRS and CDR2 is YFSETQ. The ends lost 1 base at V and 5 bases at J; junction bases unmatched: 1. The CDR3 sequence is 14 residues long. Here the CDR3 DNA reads TGCGCCAGCAGCTTGACTAGCGGGGGCGAGACCCAGTACTTC. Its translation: CASSLTSGGETQYF. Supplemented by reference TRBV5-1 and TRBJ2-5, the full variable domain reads KAGVTQTPRYLIKTRGQQVTLSCSPISGHRSVSWYQQTPGQGLQFLFEYFSETQRNKGNFPGRFSGRQFSNSRSEMNVSTLELGDSALYLCASSLTSGGETQYFGPGTRLLVL.

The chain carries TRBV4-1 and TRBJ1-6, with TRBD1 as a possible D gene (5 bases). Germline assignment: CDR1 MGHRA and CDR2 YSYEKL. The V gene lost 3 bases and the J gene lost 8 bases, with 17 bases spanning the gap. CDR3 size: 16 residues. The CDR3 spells CASSHFTGPGDSPLHF. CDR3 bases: TGCGCCAGCAGCCACTTTACAGGACCTGGGGATTCACCCCTCCACTTT.

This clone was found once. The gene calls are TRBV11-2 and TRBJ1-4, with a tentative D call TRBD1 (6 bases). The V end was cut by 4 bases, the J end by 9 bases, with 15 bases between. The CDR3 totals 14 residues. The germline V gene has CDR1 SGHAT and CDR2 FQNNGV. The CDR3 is CASSSPRGTQKLFF. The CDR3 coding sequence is TGTGCCAGCAGCTCCCCCCGGGGGACACAAAAACTGTTTTTT.

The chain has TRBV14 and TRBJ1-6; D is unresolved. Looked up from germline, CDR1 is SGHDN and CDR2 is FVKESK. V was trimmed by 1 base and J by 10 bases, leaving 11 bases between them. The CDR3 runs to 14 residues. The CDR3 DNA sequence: TGTGCCAGCAGCCAAGGGCAGGTGGTATCACCCCTCCACTTT. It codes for CASSQGQVVSPLHF. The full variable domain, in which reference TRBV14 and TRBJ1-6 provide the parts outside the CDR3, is EAGVTQFPSHSVIEKGQTVTLRCDPISGHDNLYWYRRVMGKEIKFLLHFVKESKQDESGMPNNRFLAERTGGTYSTLKVQPAELEDSGVYFCASSQGQVVSPLHFGNGTRLTVT.

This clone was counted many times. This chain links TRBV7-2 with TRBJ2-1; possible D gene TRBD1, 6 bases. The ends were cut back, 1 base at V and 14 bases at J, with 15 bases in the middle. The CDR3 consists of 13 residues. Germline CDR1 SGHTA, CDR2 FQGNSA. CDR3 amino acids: CASSLDKDSRKFF. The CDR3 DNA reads TGTGCCAGCAGCTTAGACAAGGACAGCCGGAAGTTCTTC.

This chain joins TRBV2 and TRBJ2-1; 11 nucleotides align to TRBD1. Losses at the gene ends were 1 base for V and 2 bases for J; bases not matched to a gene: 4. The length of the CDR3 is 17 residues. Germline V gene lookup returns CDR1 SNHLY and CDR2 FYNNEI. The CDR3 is CASSEGQDRGPYNEQFF. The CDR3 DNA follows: TGTGCCAGCAGTGAAGGGCAGGACAGGGGGCCCTACAATGAGCAGTTCTTC. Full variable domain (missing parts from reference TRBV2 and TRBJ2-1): EPEVTQTPSHQVTQMGQEVILRCVPISNHLYFYWYRQILGQKVEFLVSFYNNEISEKSEIFDDQFSVERPDGSNFTLKIRSTKLEDSAMYFCASSEGQDRGPYNEQFFGPGTRLTVL.

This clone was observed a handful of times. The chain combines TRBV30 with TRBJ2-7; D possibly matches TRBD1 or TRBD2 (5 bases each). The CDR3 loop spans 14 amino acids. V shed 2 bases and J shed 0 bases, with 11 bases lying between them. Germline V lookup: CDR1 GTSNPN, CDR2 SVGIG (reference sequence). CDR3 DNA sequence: TGTGCCTGGAGTTTTGCCGGGACCTCCTACGAGCAGTACTTC. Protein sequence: CAWSFAGTSYEQYF.

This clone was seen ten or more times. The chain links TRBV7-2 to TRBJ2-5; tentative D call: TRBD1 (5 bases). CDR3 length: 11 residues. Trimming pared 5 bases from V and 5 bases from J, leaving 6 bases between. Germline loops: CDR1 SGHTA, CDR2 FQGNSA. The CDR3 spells CASSPGETQYF. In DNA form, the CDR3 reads TGTGCCAGCAGCCCAGGGGAGACCCAGTACTTC.

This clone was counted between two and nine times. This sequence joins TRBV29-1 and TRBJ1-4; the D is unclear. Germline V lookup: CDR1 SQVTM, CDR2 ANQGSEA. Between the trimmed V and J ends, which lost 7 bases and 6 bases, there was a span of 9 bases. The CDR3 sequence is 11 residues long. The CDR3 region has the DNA TGCAGCGGCGGGTACGATGAAAAACTGTTTTTT. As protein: CSGGYDEKLFF.